These T cell receptor beta chains were read from a single sample in a study of T cell repertoires in cytomegalovirus infection. Via MiXCR, TCRdb re-called the reads, giving one row per CDR3 protein. Of 800,000 to 950,000 distinct CDR3 sequences detected, around a third appear once; the ten largest clones hold roughly 12%. No cognate antigen is known for these TCRs. The material sequenced was cultured CD8+ T cells from PBMCs, taken from culture after CMV antigen stimulation. The receptors derive from a human donor in good health (CMV status not recorded). Some clones in this sample may be carry-over from other donors' samples. Each CDR3 is given with its conserved first and last residue. D genes are given only for firm matches. For some rows the clone size is stated as once, few or many, or as a class when expanded; others skip it.

-,-,TRBJ1-2,TRBV12-3/TRBV12-4,CASSLSVTRVYGYTF,TGTGCCAGCAGCCTCAGCGTCACTCGAGTCTATGGCTACACCTTC
-,-,TRBJ2-1,TRBV12-5,CASGGGTSYNEQFF,TGTGCTAGTGGGGGCGGGACGTCGTACAATGAGCAGTTCTTC
-,-,TRBJ2-3,TRBV28,CASSPSGRADTQYF,TGTGCCAGCAGTCCCTCCGGGCGTGCGGATACGCAGTATTTT
-,few,TRBJ2-7,TRBV18,CASSPPEGSTYEQYF,TGTGCCAGCTCACCACCGGAGGGTTCTACCTACGAGCAGTACTTC
TRBD1,few,TRBJ1-2,TRBV2,CASQGGTGRNYGYTF,TGTGCCAGCCAGGGAGGGACAGGGCGGAACTATGGCTACACCTTC
-,few,TRBJ1-5,TRBV27,CASRGGPYSNQPQHF,TGTGCCAGCAGGGGGGGACCTTATAGCAATCAGCCCCAGCATTTT
TRBD2,-,TRBJ2-7,TRBV20-1,CSARDSSGGPSYEQYF,TGCAGTGCTAGAGATAGCAGCGGGGGCCCTTCCTACGAGCAGTACTTC
-,-,TRBJ1-2,TRBV6-2/TRBV6-3,CASSTRTEANYGYTF,TGTGCCAGCAGTACTAGGACCGAAGCTAACTATGGCTACACCTTC
-,-,TRBJ2-3,TRBV6-2/TRBV6-3,CASSYPTVPDTQYF,TGTGCCAGCAGTTACCCGACCGTCCCAGATACGCAGTATTTT
TRBD2,-,TRBJ2-5,TRBV19,CASSPTSGEQETQYF,TGTGCCAGTAGTCCGACTAGCGGGGAGCAAGAGACCCAGTACTTC
-,few,TRBJ1-1,TRBV4-2,CASSQVVLNTEAFF,TGTGCCAGCAGCCAAGTAGTCCTGAACACTGAAGCTTTCTTT
-,-,TRBJ1-3,TRBV18,CASSSGDPVDSSGNTIYF,TGTGCCAGCTCATCAGGAGACCCGGTGGACTCGAGTGGAAACACCATATATTTT
-,-,TRBJ2-7,TRBV19,CASSIGSVDEQYF,TGTGCCAGTAGTATAGGATCCGTGGATGAGCAGTACTTC
-,-,TRBJ2-1,TRBV27,CASGKRSYNEQFF,TGTGCCAGCGGCAAACGCTCCTACAATGAGCAGTTCTTC
-,-,TRBJ1-1,TRBV9,CASSVAGTPTEAFF,TGTGCCAGCAGCGTAGCCGGGACTCCCACTGAAGCTTTCTTT
-,-,TRBJ1-1,TRBV5-5,CASSLFKVNTEAFF,TGTGCCAGCAGCTTGTTTAAGGTGAACACTGAAGCTTTCTTT
-,-,TRBJ2-1,TRBV27,CATGDPYNEQFF,TGTGCCACCGGGGATCCCTACAATGAGCAGTTCTTC
TRBD2,many,TRBJ2-4,TRBV2,CASSPSGLAGSKNIQYF,TGTGCCAGCAGCCCGAGTGGGCTAGCGGGGTCCAAAAACATTCAGTACTTC
TRBD1,-,TRBJ1-1,TRBV4-1,CASSPGQGAHYPIMNTEAFF,TGCGCCAGCAGCCCTGGACAGGGGGCGCATTATCCCATTATGAACACTGAAGCTTTCTTT
TRBD2,many,TRBJ2-7,TRBV7-9,CASSLVAGGVFEQYF,TGTGCCAGCAGCTTAGTTGCGGGGGGAGTTTTCGAGCAGTACTTC
-,many,TRBJ1-1,TRBV6-1,CASSSRRTVEAFF,TGTGCCAGCTCGTCCAGAAGGACAGTTGAAGCTTTCTTT
TRBD1,once,TRBJ1-1,TRBV27,CASRQGVRTEAFF,TGTGCCAGCAGGCAGGGGGTTCGCACTGAAGCTTTCTTT
TRBD1,few,TRBJ1-1,TRBV10-3,CAISEGDRGYSAFF,TGTGCCATCAGTGAAGGGGACAGGGGATATTCAGCTTTCTTT
-,few,TRBJ2-5,TRBV2,CASSEAHLQETQYF,TGTGCCAGCAGTGAAGCGCATCTTCAAGAGACCCAGTACTTC
TRBD1,once,TRBJ1-4,TRBV10-3,CAISEGQGAHEKLFF,TGTGCCATCAGTGAGGGACAGGGGGCTCATGAAAAACTGTTTTTT
TRBD2,-,TRBJ2-5,TRBV6-5,CASSYLSQAGVQETQYF,TGTGCCAGCAGTTACCTCTCGCAAGCGGGGGTCCAAGAGACCCAGTACTTC
TRBD1,-,TRBJ2-3,TRBV10-3,CAISLPGQGATDTQYF,TGTGCCATCAGCCTACCGGGACAGGGGGCCACAGATACGCAGTATTTT
-,few,TRBJ2-3,TRBV6-2/TRBV6-3,CASSYLMGTDTQYF,TGTGCCAGCAGTTACCTAATGGGCACAGATACGCAGTATTTT
-,many,TRBJ2-3,TRBV7-8,CASSQDRRALDTQYF,TGTGCCAGCAGCCAGGACAGAAGAGCTTTAGATACGCAGTATTTT
-,few,TRBJ2-7,TRBV19,CASSILVGGEQYF,TGTGCCAGTAGTATACTTGTCGGAGGCGAGCAGTACTTC
-,-,TRBJ2-7,TRBV20-1,CSARGGDSHSSYEQYF,TGCAGTGCCAGGGGGGGCGACTCCCATTCCTCCTACGAGCAGTACTTC
TRBD2,many,TRBJ2-3,TRBV7-8,CASSLAALAGADTQYF,TGTGCCAGCAGCTTAGCGGCTCTAGCGGGGGCAGATACGCAGTATTTT
-,few,TRBJ1-1,TRBV28,CASSLWGFDTEAFF,TGTGCCAGCAGTTTATGGGGGTTTGACACTGAAGCTTTCTTT
TRBD2,-,TRBJ2-5,TRBV20-1,CSALGLAFGETQYF,TGCAGTGCCCTGGGACTAGCCTTCGGGGAGACCCAGTACTTC
-,few,TRBJ1-5,TRBV27,CASSSIPPGARNQPQHF,TGTGCCAGCAGTTCTATCCCCCCGGGGGCGAGGAATCAGCCCCAGCATTTT